The 19 T cell receptor beta chains listed next were all sequenced from one sample in a study of shared clonotypes between healthy human individuals. The protocol was immunoSEQ multiplex PCR, while the TCRdb copy is restricted to in-frame clones and leaves out a portion. The profile shows about 2 million clones, 85% to 95% of them singletons. Sequencing used naive CD4+ T cells sorted from blood. Subset: CD45RA+ positively selected. The receptor set was obtained from a man between 18 and 35 years old in good health.

The chain carries TRBV28 and TRBJ2-1; D perhaps matches TRBD2 (5 bases). Germline V gene data show CDR1 as MDHEN and CDR2 as SYDVKM. V lost 6 bases and J lost 0, with 15 bases in between. CDR3 length equals 16 residues. The CDR3 spells CASSPLGMSSYNEQFF. Here the CDR3 DNA reads TGTGCCAGCAGCCCACTAGGGATGAGCTCCTACAATGAGCAGTTCTTC. Drawing the rest from reference TRBV28 and TRBJ2-1, the complete variable domain is DVKVTQSSRYLVKRTGEKVFLECVQDMDHENMFWYRQDPGLGLRLIYFSYDVKMKEKGDIPEGYSVSREKKERFSLILESASTNQTSMYLCASSPLGMSSYNEQFFGPGTRLTVL.

This clone was counted between two and nine times. The same CDR3 can be traced to other DNA sequences in this sample. The rearrangement joins TRBV6-5 to TRBJ2-7; 7 nucleotides agree with TRBD2. V shed 4 bases and J 4 bases; nucleotides not matched to a gene: 10. The CDR3 has 15 residues. Per the germline V gene, CDR1 is MNHEY and CDR2 is SVGAGI. CDR3 loop: CASSSPSGGRYEQYF. In nucleotides, the CDR3 is TGTGCCAGCAGTTCCCCCTCCGGGGGGAGGTACGAGCAGTACTTC.

The V call is TRBV9, the J call TRBJ2-3, with D tentatively TRBD2 (6 bases). The CDR3 consists of 16 residues. The V gene lost 4 bases and the J gene lost 1 base, with 16 bases spanning the gap. In germline, CDR1 is SGDLS, CDR2 YYNGEE. The CDR3 DNA reads as TGTGCCAGCAGCCCCCCAAAGGGACTCCGCACAGATACGCAGTATTTT. Protein sequence: CASSPPKGLRTDTQYF.

The rearrangement uses TRBV6-6 and TRBJ2-3; D is perhaps TRBD1 or TRBD2 (5 bases each). The V gene's germline CDR1 is MNHNY and CDR2 SVGAGI (reference sequence). V was cut by 7 bases and J by 0 bases, with 14 bases left in between. This CDR3 region has 15 residues. In DNA form, the CDR3 reads TGTGCCAGCACGCGTCAGGGAGCCAGCACAGATACGCAGTATTTT. Translating it yields CASTRQGASTDTQYF.

The chain couples TRBV10-1 to TRBJ2-7, with TRBD1 as a possible D gene (5 bases). This CDR3 contains 13 residues. V was trimmed by 2 bases and J by 6 bases, leaving 11 bases between them. Looked up from germline, CDR1 is WNHNN and CDR2 is SYGVQD (reference sequence). CDR3 amino acids: CASSEGRVGEQYF. The CDR3 DNA is TGCGCCAGCAGTGAGGGCAGGGTAGGCGAGCAGTACTTC.

CDR3 in amino acids: CASSSNRVDSPLHF. For the CDR3, the DNA is TGTGCCAGCAGCAGCAACAGGGTTGATTCACCCCTCCACTTT. The chain recombines TRBV5-4 with TRBJ1-6, with D possibly matching TRBD1 (6 bases). The CDR3 has 14 residues. V lost 4 bases to trimming and J lost 8 bases, with 13 bases between them. Germline assignment: CDR1 SGHNT and CDR2 YYREEE (reference sequence). The variable domain in full, with the rest retrieved from reference TRBV5-4 and TRBJ1-6, is ETGVTQSPTHLIKTRGQQVTLRCSSQSGHNTVSWYQQALGQGPQFIFQYYREEENGRGNFPPRFSGLQFPNYSSELNVNALELDDSALYLCASSSNRVDSPLHFGNGTRLTVT.

This chain connects TRBV7-9 to TRBJ2-1; tentative D call: TRBD2 (6 bases). CDR3 length: 14 residues. Trimming cost V 6 bases and J 0 bases, with 9 bases left between them. CDR1 is SEHNR, CDR2 FQNEAQ, per germline (reference sequence). This CDR3 is CASSGGYSYNEQFF. The CDR3 nucleotides read TGTGCCAGCAGTGGGGGGTACTCCTACAATGAGCAGTTCTTC.

J is TRBJ2-1 and V is TRBV18; 13 bases are shared with TRBD2. The CDR3 is made up of 15 amino acids. Germline values: CDR1 KGHSH, CDR2 LQKENI. V was pared by 8 bases and J by 6 bases, with 7 bases of the junction left unmatched. CDR3 nucleotide sequence: TGTGCCAGCCCGCGGACTAGCGGGAGCACCAATGAGCAGTTCTTC. Its translation: CASPRTSGSTNEQFF. Complete variable domain (other parts from reference TRBV18 and TRBJ2-1): NAGVMQNPRHLVRRRGQEARLRCSPMKGHSHVYWYRQLPEEGLKFMVYLQKENIIDESGMPKERFSAEFPKEGPSILRIQQVVRGDSAAYFCASPRTSGSTNEQFFGPGTRLTVL.

The CDR3 sequence is CASSFWGQPSSGNTIYF. CDR3 in DNA: TGTGCCAGCAGCTTCTGGGGACAGCCGAGCTCTGGAAACACCATATATTTT. The V and J genes are TRBV9 and TRBJ1-3, with 7 bases matching TRBD1. V lost 4 bases, J lost 0 bases, and 10 bases stayed unmatched. The V gene's germline CDR1 is SGDLS and CDR2 YYNGEE. There are 17 residues in the CDR3.

The rearrangement uses TRBV4-1 and TRBJ2-3, with 10 bases that match TRBD2. The ends lost 0 bases at V and 5 bases at J; junction bases unmatched: 8. Germline CDR1 and CDR2: MGHRA and YSYEKL. The CDR3 spans 17 residues. CDR3 DNA sequence: TGCGCCAGCAGCCAAGACCGGAGCGGGGGGGCCGTAGATACGCAGTATTTT. It specifies CASSQDRSGGAVDTQYF.

The V gene is TRBV6-1, the J gene TRBJ1-5, with 7 bases matching TRBD1. The CDR3 contains 13 residues. From germline, CDR1 is MNHNS and CDR2 SASEGT. The DNA of the CDR3 is TGTGCTACTCAAACAGGGGGCAATCAGCCCCAGCATTTT. Amino acid sequence: CATQTGGNQPQHF.

The V and J genes are TRBV7-3 and TRBJ2-1; 8 bases align to TRBD2. The CDR3 has 15 residues. V shed 5 bases and J 4 bases; nucleotides not matched to a gene: 7. Germline values: CDR1 SGHTA, CDR2 FQGTGA. As DNA, the CDR3 is TGTGCCAGCAGCCGGAGCGGGGGCGGATACAATGAGCAGTTCTTC. Protein: CASSRSGGGYNEQFF.

As to this clone: The sample carries other DNA sequences with the same CDR3. This chain connects TRBV27 to TRBJ1-1; a possible D gene is TRBD1 (6 bases). This CDR3 is built from 14 residues. The V end lost 5 bases, the J end lost 1 base, and 11 bases lay between the germline ends. Germline lookup yields CDR1 MNHEY and CDR2 SMNVEV (reference sequence). CDR3: CASSLGQPNTEAFF. CDR3 in DNA: TGTGCCAGCAGTCTGGGACAACCGAACACTGAAGCTTTCTTT.

This rearrangement joins TRBV16 to TRBJ1-6; D ambiguous. V dropped 3 bases and J dropped 6 bases, with 0 bases sitting between them. CDR3 length equals 11 residues. Germline V lookup: CDR1 KGHSY, CDR2 FQNENV. CDR3 sequence: CASSHNSPLHF. The CDR3 DNA follows: TGTGCCAGCAGCCATAATTCACCCCTCCACTTT.

Comments on this clone: This sample includes further DNA sequences coding for the same CDR3. CDR3 amino acids: CASSGQANYGYTF. CDR3 bases: TGTGCCAGCAGTGGACAGGCTAACTATGGCTACACCTTC. This rearrangement joins TRBV2 to TRBJ1-2; D possibly corresponds to TRBD1 (6 bases). The CDR3 runs to 13 residues. V lost 4 bases, J lost 0 bases, and 6 bases lay in between. The germline CDR1 and CDR2 sequences are SNHLY and FYNNEI. The entire variable domain, with the rest obtained from reference TRBV2 and TRBJ1-2, is as follows: EPEVTQTPSHQVTQMGQEVILRCVPISNHLYFYWYRQILGQKVEFLVSFYNNEISEKSEIFDDQFSVERPDGSNFTLKIRSTKLEDSAMYFCASSGQANYGYTFGSGTRLTVV.

This chain uses TRBV9 with TRBJ2-2, with D perhaps TRBD2 (6 bases). The CDR3 runs to 16 residues. Germline V CDR1 and CDR2: SGDLS, YYNGEE. V was clipped by 1 base and J by 0 bases, with 10 bases between them. CDR3 sequence: CASSVRSGSNTGELFF. The CDR3 coding sequence is TGTGCCAGCAGCGTAAGAAGCGGGTCGAACACCGGGGAGCTGTTTTTT. Supplemented by reference TRBV9 and TRBJ2-2, the full variable domain reads DSGVTQTPKHLITATGQRVTLRCSPRSGDLSVYWYQQSLDQGLQFLIQYYNGEERAKGNILERFSAQQFPDLHSELNLSSLELGDSALYFCASSVRSGSNTGELFFGEGSRLTVL.

V usage is TRBV5-1 and J usage is TRBJ2-1; 7 bases line up with TRBD2. Looked up from germline, CDR1 is SGHRS and CDR2 is YFSETQ. This CDR3 has 13 amino acids. The junction had 4 bases not matched to a gene; V was cut back by 5 bases and J by 5 bases. The DNA of the CDR3 is TGCGCCAGCAGTCACGGGGGGAACAATGAGCAGTTCTTC. This gives the protein CASSHGGNNEQFF.

The gene calls are TRBV6-1 and TRBJ2-5; possible D gene TRBD1, 5 bases. The CDR3 is made up of 12 amino acids. CDR1 is MNHNS and CDR2 is SASEGT in the germline V gene. Trimming removed 9 bases from V and 5 bases from J, with 13 bases in between. The CDR3 bases are TGTGCCAGTGTGGGGCGAAGGGAGACCCAGTACTTC. Translation: CASVGRRETQYF.

J is TRBJ1-5 and V is TRBV27; D remains ambiguous. This CDR3 has 15 residues. Per the germline V gene, CDR1 is MNHEY and CDR2 is SMNVEV (reference sequence). V was clipped by 1 base and J by 2 bases, with 9 bases between them. The CDR3, as DNA: TGTGCCAGCAGTTTATATGACGGGGGCAATCAGCCCCAGCATTTT. Its translation is CASSLYDGGNQPQHF.